This TCR beta chain was identified during a study of naive and memory T cell subsets. The study, taken as a whole, reports: Over 85% of naive TCR sequences appeared only once after error correction, unlike memory subsets. Findings for naive and memory subsets could not be checked against ground truth.

Comments on this clonotype: Its antigen is unknown.

An equimolar mix of two oligonucleotides served as the beta constant-region primer for TRBC1 and TRBC2. Nested alpha and beta constant-region primers with the SP2 primer drove four PCR rounds on ligated cDNA. TCRdb reanalysed the UMI-ligation and nested PCR reads using MiXCR and keeps one entry per CDR3 protein. Of about 120,000 distinct CDR3 sequences in the sample, roughly 36% were seen once. The V end was cut by 5 bases, the J end by 1 base, with 9 bases between. The CDR3 runs 13 residues. Germline CDR1 and CDR2: LNHDA and SQIVND (reference sequence). After CD4 positive bead selection, the CD4-negative fraction gave CD8 T cells.

Sample: central memory CD4+ T cells from blood. V is TRBV19 and J is TRBJ2-7; the D is unclear. This sequence originates from a human donor in good health. DNA for the CDR3: TGTGCCAGTAGTTTAGGGAAATCCTACGAGCAGTACTTC. Translation: CASSLGKSYEQYF.